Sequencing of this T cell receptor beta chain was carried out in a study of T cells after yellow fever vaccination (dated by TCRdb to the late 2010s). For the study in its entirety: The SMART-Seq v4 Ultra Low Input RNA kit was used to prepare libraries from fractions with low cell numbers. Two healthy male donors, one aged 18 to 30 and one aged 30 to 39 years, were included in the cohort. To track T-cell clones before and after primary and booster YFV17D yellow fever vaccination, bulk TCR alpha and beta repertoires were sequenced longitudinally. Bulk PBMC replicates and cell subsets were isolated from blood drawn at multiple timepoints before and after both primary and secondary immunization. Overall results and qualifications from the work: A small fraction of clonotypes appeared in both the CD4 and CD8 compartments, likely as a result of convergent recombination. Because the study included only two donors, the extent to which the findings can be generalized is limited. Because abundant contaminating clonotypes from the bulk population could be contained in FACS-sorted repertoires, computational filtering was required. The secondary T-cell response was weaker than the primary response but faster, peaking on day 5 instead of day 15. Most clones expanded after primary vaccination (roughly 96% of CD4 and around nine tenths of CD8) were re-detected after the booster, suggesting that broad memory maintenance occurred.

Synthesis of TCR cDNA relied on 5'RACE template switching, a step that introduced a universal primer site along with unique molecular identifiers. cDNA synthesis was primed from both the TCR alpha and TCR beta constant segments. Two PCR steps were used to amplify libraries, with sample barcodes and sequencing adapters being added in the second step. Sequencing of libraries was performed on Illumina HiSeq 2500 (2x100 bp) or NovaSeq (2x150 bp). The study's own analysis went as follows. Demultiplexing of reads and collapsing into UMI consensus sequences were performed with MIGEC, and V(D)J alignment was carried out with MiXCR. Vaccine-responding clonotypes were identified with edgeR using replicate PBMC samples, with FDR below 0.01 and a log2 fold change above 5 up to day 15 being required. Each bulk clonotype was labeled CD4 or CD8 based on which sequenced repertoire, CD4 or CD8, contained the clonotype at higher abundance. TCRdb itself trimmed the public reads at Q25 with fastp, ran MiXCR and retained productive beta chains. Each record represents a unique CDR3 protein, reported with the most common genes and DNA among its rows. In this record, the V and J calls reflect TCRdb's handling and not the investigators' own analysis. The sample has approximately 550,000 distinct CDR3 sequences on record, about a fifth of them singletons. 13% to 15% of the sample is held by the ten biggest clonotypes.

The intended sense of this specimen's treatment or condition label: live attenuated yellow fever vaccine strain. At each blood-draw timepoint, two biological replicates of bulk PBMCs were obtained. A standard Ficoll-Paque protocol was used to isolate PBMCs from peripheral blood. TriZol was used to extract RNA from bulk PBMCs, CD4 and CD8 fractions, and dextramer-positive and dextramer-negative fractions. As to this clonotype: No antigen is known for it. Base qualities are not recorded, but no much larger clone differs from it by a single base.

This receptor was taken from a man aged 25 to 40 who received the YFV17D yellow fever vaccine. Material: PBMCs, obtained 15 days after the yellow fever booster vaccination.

CDR3 reads: CASSYLLEEFF. The sequenced DNA: TGTGCCAGCAGTTACTTACTAGAGGAGTTCTTC. The chain uses TRBV6-5 and TRBJ2-1; perhaps TRBD2 is the D gene, with 5 bases matching. V was cut back by 1 base and J by 14 bases, leaving a gap of 9 bases between them. The CDR3 runs 11 residues from the cysteine to the phenylalanine. Only the CDR3 region is kept as DNA, spanning 33 bases read in frame from base 1. CDR1 and CDR2 are read off the germline V gene as MNHEY and SVGAGI.